This TCR beta chain was sequenced during a study of cytomegalovirus exposure and HLA in healthy donors. Study-wide findings and caveats: Later, an analysis found that common viral pathogens appeared to be linked with several of the most significant clusters.

Trimming cost V 0 bases and J 0 bases, with 10 bases left between them. The CDR3 spans 16 residues. Germline V CDR1 and CDR2: SGHNT, YYREEE (reference sequence). As concerns this clone: Its antigen is as yet unknown.

In the PCR, 60 Vbeta and 13 Jbeta primers were used. The data were produced by immunoSEQ multiplex PCR, yet TCRdb's version contains in-frame clones alone and is incomplete. In the table there are about 100,000 clones, approximately 68% of which are singletons. The sequenced sample consisted of PBMCs. The sequence came from a woman aged 18 to 35 in good health and CMV-seropositive. The chain carries TRBV5-4 and TRBJ2-1, with no clear D. The chain's CDR3 is CASSLGLSFSYNEQFF. CDR3 nucleotide sequence: TGTGCCAGCAGCTTGGGACTTTCCTTCTCCTACAATGAGCAGTTCTTC.